This section outlines one T cell receptor (beta chain) sequence together with its context. The SP2 primer and nested alpha and beta constant region primers amplified ligated cDNA in four rounds. A single record per CDR3 protein comes from TCRdb applying MiXCR to the 5' RACE reads. The data show approximately 58,000 distinct CDR3 sequences, 7.2% seen once. TCR cDNA received a 3' ligated oligonucleotide that carried a UMI. Whole blood, 2.5 to 3 ml, came from adult healthy volunteers. Unsorted total RNA, 1 to 1000 ng, was DNase treated before reverse transcription. This sample was taken from a study of naive and memory T cell subsets. CDR1 is MNHEY and CDR2 is SVGAGI in the germline V gene. This CDR3 is 19 amino acids long. With 5 bases clipped from V and 0 bases from J, the junction kept 10 bases outside the gene matches.

This clonotype was sampled from a male donor in good health. The chain employs TRBV6-5 and TRBJ2-3; 14 nucleotides line up with TRBD2. DNA for the CDR3: TGTGCCAGCAGTCCTACTGGACTAGCGGGGGGTTCTAGCACAGATACGCAGTATTTT. It specifies CASSPTGLAGGSSTDTQYF.